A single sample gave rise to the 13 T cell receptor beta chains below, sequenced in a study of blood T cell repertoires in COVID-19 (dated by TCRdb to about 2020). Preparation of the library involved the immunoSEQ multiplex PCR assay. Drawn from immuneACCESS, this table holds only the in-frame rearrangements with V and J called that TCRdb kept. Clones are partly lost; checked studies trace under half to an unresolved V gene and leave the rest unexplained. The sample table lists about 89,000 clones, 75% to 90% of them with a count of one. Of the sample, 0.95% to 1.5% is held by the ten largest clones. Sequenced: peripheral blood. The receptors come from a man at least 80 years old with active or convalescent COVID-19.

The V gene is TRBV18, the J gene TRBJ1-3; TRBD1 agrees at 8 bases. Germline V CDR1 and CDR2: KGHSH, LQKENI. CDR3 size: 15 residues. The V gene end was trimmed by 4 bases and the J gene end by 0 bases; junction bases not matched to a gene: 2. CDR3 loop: CASSLGQGSGNTIYF. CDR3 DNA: TGTGCCAGCTCACTCGGACAGGGCTCTGGAAACACCATATATTTT.

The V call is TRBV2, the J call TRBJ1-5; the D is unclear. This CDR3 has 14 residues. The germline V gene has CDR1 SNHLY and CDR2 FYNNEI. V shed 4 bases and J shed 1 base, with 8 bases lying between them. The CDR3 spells CASSGAWSNQPQHF. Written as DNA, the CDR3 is TGTGCCAGCAGTGGGGCATGGAGCAATCAGCCCCAGCATTTT.

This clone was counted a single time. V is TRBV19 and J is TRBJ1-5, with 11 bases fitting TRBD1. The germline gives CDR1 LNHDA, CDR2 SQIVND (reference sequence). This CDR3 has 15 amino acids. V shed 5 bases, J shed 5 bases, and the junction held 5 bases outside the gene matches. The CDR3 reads CASSATGQGDQPQHF. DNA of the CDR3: TGTGCCAGTAGTGCGACGGGACAGGGGGATCAGCCCCAGCATTTT.

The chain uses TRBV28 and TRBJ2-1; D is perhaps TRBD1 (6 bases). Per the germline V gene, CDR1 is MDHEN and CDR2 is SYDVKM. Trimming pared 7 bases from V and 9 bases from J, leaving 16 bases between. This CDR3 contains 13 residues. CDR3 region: CASIEQGSSEQFF. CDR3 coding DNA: TGTGCCAGCATCGAACAGGGAAGTAGTGAGCAGTTCTTC. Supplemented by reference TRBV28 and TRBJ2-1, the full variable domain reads DVKVTQSSRYLVKRTGEKVFLECVQDMDHENMFWYRQDPGLGLRLIYFSYDVKMKEKGDIPEGYSVSREKKERFSLILESASTNQTSMYLCASIEQGSSEQFFGPGTRLTVL.

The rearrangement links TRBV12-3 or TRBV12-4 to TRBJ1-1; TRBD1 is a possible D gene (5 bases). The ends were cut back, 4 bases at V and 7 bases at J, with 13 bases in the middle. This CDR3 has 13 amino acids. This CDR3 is CASSSGTGVEAFF. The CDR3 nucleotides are TGTGCCAGCAGTTCCGGGACGGGAGTTGAAGCTTTCTTT.

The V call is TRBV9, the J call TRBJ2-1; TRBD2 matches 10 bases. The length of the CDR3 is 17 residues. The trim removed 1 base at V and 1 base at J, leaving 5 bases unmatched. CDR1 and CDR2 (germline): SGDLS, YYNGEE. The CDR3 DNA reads TGTGCCAGCAGCGTACACTCTAGCGGGAGTTCCTACAATGAGCAGTTCTTC. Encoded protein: CASSVHSSGSSYNEQFF.

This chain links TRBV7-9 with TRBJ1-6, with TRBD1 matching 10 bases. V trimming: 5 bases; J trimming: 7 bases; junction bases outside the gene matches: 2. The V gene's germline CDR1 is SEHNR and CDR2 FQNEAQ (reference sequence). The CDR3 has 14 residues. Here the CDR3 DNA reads TGTGCCAGCAGCCAGGGACAGGGGAATTCACCCCTCCACTTT. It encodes CASSQGQGNSPLHF.

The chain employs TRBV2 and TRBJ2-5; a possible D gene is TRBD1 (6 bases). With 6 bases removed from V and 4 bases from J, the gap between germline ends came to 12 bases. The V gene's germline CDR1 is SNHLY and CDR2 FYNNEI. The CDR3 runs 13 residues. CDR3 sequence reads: CASSERDIETQYF. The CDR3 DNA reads TGTGCCAGCAGCGAAAGGGACATAGAGACCCAGTACTTC. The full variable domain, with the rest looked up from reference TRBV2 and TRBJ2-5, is EPEVTQTPSHQVTQMGQEVILRCVPISNHLYFYWYRQILGQKVEFLVSFYNNEISEKSEIFDDQFSVERPDGSNFTLKIRSTKLEDSAMYFCASSERDIETQYFGPGTRLLVL.

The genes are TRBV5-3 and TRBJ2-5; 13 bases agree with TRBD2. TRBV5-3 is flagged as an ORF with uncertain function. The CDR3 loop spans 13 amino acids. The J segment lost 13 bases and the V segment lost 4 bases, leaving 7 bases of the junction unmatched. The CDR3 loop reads CARSLSGTSGAYF. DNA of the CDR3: TGTGCCAGAAGCCTCTCCGGGACTAGCGGGGCGTACTTC.

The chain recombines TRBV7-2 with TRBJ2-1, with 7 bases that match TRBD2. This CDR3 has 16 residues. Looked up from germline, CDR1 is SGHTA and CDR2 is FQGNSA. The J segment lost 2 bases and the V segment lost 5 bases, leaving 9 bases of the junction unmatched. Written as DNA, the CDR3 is TGTGCCAGCAGCGGCACCCCCGGGACTACCTACAATGAGCAGTTCTTC. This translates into CASSGTPGTTYNEQFF.

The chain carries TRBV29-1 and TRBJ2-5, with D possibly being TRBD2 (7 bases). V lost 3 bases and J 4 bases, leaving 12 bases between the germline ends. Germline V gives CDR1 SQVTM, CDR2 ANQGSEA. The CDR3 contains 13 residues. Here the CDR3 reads CSVDRGGGETQYF. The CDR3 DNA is TGCAGCGTTGATAGGGGGGGCGGAGAGACCCAGTACTTC.

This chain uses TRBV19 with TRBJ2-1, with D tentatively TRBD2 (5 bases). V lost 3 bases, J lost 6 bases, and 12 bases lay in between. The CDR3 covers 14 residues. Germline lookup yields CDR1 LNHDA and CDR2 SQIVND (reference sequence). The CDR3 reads CASSMGSTGNEQFF. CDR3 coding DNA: TGTGCCAGTAGTATGGGGAGTACGGGCAATGAGCAGTTCTTC.

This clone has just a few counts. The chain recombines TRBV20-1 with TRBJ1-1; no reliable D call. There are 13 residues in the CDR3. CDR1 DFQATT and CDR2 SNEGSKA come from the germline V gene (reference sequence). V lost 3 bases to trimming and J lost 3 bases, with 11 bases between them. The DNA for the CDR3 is TGCAGTGCTAGTGCCCCATCAGACACTGAAGCTTTCTTT. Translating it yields CSASAPSDTEAFF.